The 25 T cell receptor beta chains in this list originate from one sample, sequenced in a study of T cells in Graves' hyperthyroidism and ophthalmopathy (dated by TCRdb to between 2018 and 2021). The method behind the library was multiplex PCR. The data were produced on an Illumina HiSeq 2000. The TCR beta CDR3 regions were amplified from the RNA transcripts. The TCR CDR3 was subjected to a first round of RT-PCR using the HTBI primer set and the Qiagen OneStep RT-PCR kit. TCRdb reanalyzed the raw reads on its own, using fastp at Q25 for trimming and MiXCR for clone calling, and kept in-frame beta chains. CDR3 protein duplicates are merged, each entry listing the most common genes and DNA. In this sample the table shows tens of thousands of distinct CDR3 sequences, about 53% of which occur a single time. The ten top clones hold more than 30% of the sample. The sequenced sample was peripheral blood or thyroid tissue (not recorded which). These receptors all come from a man younger than 30 with Graves' hyperthyroidism.

This clonotype showed up just a few times. The chain employs TRBV7-2 and TRBJ1-2, with a possible D match to TRBD1 (6 bases). The CDR3 length is 10 residues. Germline assignment: CDR1 SGHTA and CDR2 FQGNSA. The ends were cut back, 5 bases at V and 11 bases at J, with 9 bases in the middle. The CDR3: CASSRGGYTF. CDR3 bases: TGTGCCAGCAGCAGGGGGGGGTACACCTTC. Filled out from reference TRBV7-2 and TRBJ1-2, the complete variable domain reads GAGVSQSPSNKVTEKGKDVELRCDPISGHTALYWYRQSLGQGLEFLIYFQGNSAPDKSGLPSDRFSAERTGGSVSTLTIQRTQQEDSAVYLCASSRGGYTFGSGTRLTVV.

This clonotype showed up just a few times. The chain carries TRBV29-1 and TRBJ2-7, with TRBD2 matching over 8 bases. CDR3 length: 14 amino acids. Per germline, CDR1 SQVTM and CDR2 ANQGSEA. J was trimmed by 2 bases and V by 6 bases; bases with no gene match: 9. In DNA, the CDR3 is TGCAGCGTGAGGCCCGGGACTAGTACCTACGAGCAGTACTTC. Its protein product is CSVRPGTSTYEQYF.

V and J are TRBV10-2 and TRBJ1-1, with no clear D. The V end was cut by 2 bases, the J end by 0 bases, with 4 bases between. CDR1 and CDR2 (germline): WSHSY, SAAADI. There are 13 residues in the CDR3. This CDR3 reads CASSEPLNTEAFF. DNA for the CDR3: TGCGCCAGCAGTGAGCCGTTGAACACTGAAGCTTTCTTT.

The V gene is TRBV7-2, the J gene TRBJ2-7; 8 nucleotides align to TRBD1. Losses at the gene ends were 4 bases for V and 5 bases for J; bases not matched to a gene: 7. From germline, CDR1 is SGHTA and CDR2 FQGNSA. This CDR3 region has 14 residues. Here the CDR3 DNA reads TGTGCCAGCAGCTCCCGGGACAGGATCAACGAGCAGTACTTC. This sequence encodes CASSSRDRINEQYF.

This clonotype has more than one count but fewer than ten. Here the CDR3 DNA reads TGCGCCAGCAGGCCGGGACAGCACTATGGCTACACCTTC. The encoded protein is CASRPGQHYGYTF. The J gene is TRBJ1-2, the V gene TRBV5-1; 7 bases line up with TRBD1. After removal of 5 bases from V and 3 bases from J, the junction contained 4 bases not matched to a gene. The CDR3 runs to 13 residues. Germline lookup yields CDR1 SGHRS and CDR2 YFSETQ.

This clonotype has ten or more counts. A much larger clone lies a single base off, so this may be a read error. Here the CDR3 omits its conserved ending phenylalanine or tryptophan, so a read error is the likely source. The rearrangement uses TRBV10-3 and TRBJ1-1, with 9 bases identical to TRBD1. V was clipped by 10 bases and J by 3 bases; unmatched bases: 6. Looked up from germline, CDR1 is ENHRY and CDR2 is SYGVKD. The CDR3 is made up of 13 amino acids. This CDR3 is CATRTGEDTEAFL. CDR3 bases: TGTGCCACCCGGACAGGGGAGGACACTGAAGCTTTCCTT.

This clonotype was seen once. Its ends do not fully match the called genes, so a read error is possible. The V gene is TRBV6-5, the J gene TRBJ2-2; D is possibly TRBD1 (6 bases). CDR3 length: 16 residues. Germline V gene lookup returns CDR1 MNHEY and CDR2 SVGAGI. CDR3 amino acids: CASSRGQEWNSGELSF. CDR3 DNA: TGTGCCAGCAGCCGGGGACAAGAATGGAACTCCGGGGAGCTGTCTTTT.

Only a few counts were recorded for this clonotype. The J gene is TRBJ2-3, the V gene TRBV28; 7 nucleotides line up with TRBD2. Trimming removed 5 bases from V and 6 bases from J; junction bases left unmatched: 2. Germline assignment: CDR1 MDHEN and CDR2 SYDVKM. The CDR3 spans 12 residues. CDR3 in amino acids: CASSGLVDTQYF. The CDR3 coding sequence is TGTGCCAGCAGTGGACTAGTTGATACGCAGTATTTT.

This clonotype was counted only a few times. V and J are TRBV7-9 and TRBJ2-2; TRBD1 agrees at 8 bases. Germline CDR1 SEHNR, CDR2 FQNEAQ (reference sequence). The J segment lost 3 bases and the V segment lost 1 base, leaving 1 base of the junction unmatched. The CDR3 totals 15 residues. The CDR3 spells CASSLGQGHTGELFF. The DNA for the CDR3 is TGTGCCAGCAGCTTAGGACAGGGGCACACCGGGGAGCTGTTTTTT.

By share, this clonotype counts as medium-sized (0.01 to 0.1%). The chain carries TRBV10-3 and TRBJ1-1, with 8 bases identical to TRBD1. Germline V gives CDR1 ENHRY, CDR2 SYGVKD. J lost 2 bases, V lost 6 bases, and 5 bases had no gene match. The CDR3 loop spans 14 amino acids. The CDR3 sequence is CAIRRAGGNTEAFF. The DNA of the CDR3 is TGTGCCATCAGGCGGGCAGGGGGCAACACTGAAGCTTTCTTT.

This clonotype has a count of ten or more. The chain combines TRBV12-3 or TRBV12-4 with TRBJ1-1, with 9 bases matching TRBD1. The CDR3 totals 13 residues. J lost 7 bases, V lost 8 bases, and 8 bases had no gene match. The CDR3 loop reads CASGPQGAGEAFF. The CDR3 DNA sequence: TGTGCCAGCGGCCCACAGGGGGCGGGTGAAGCTTTCTTT.

The gene calls are TRBV7-8 and TRBJ1-5; maybe TRBD1 (6 bases). CDR3 length: 16 residues. V was clipped by 2 bases and J by 3 bases, with 14 bases between them. Germline V gene sequence: CDR1 SGHVS, CDR2 FQNEAQ. This CDR3 is CASSLSRGSSNQPQHF. DNA for the CDR3: TGTGCCAGCAGCTTAAGTAGGGGGTCTTCCAATCAGCCCCAGCATTTT.

The gene calls are TRBV5-1 and TRBJ1-1, with TRBD1 as a possible D gene (6 bases). Germline V gene sequence: CDR1 SGHRS, CDR2 YFSETQ. V shed 3 bases and J shed 7 bases, with 10 bases lying between them. This CDR3 is 12 amino acids long. The CDR3 here is CASSSDSREAFF. CDR3 sequence (DNA): TGCGCCAGCAGCTCGGACAGCCGTGAAGCTTTCTTT.

This clonotype has a count of ten or more. The chain carries TRBV4-1 and TRBJ2-7; D unclear. CDR3 size: 14 residues. CDR1 and CDR2 from the germline V gene are MGHRA and YSYEKL. V was clipped by 0 bases and J by 6 bases, with 12 bases between them. CDR3 in amino acids: CASSQDRVGSEQYF. CDR3 nucleotide sequence: TGCGCCAGCAGCCAAGATCGGGTGGGTTCCGAGCAGTACTTC.

A remark on this clonotype: One junction end does not reproduce the germline sequence, and a read error may be involved. DNA for the CDR3: TGTGCCAGCAGCCCGGCCCCACGAAGTAATGAAGAACTGTTTTTT. Translation gives CASSPAPRSNEELFF. The J gene is TRBJ1-4, the V gene TRBV14, with no clear D. Germline V gene data show CDR1 as SGHDN and CDR2 as FVKESK. CDR3 length: 15 residues.

This clonotype has at least ten counts. The rearrangement links TRBV20-1 to TRBJ1-1, with 9 bases aligning to TRBD1. Trimming cost V 6 bases and J 0 bases; bases outside gene matches: 11. The germline V gene encodes CDR1 DFQATT and CDR2 SNEGSKA (reference sequence). The CDR3 runs to 16 residues. The CDR3 loop reads CSAQQDRGYMNTEAFF. CDR3 DNA: TGCAGTGCCCAGCAGGACAGGGGCTATATGAACACTGAAGCTTTCTTT.

This clonotype was observed a handful of times. The CDR3 nucleotides read TGTGCCAGCAGTCCCCCGGGACAGGGGGGGTTCACTGAAGCTTTCTTT. The encoded protein is CASSPPGQGGFTEAFF. The V and J genes are TRBV28 and TRBJ1-1, with 11 positions matching TRBD1. Trimming removed 5 bases from V and 4 bases from J; junction bases left unmatched: 9. CDR1 is MDHEN, CDR2 SYDVKM, per germline. The CDR3 runs 16 residues.

The sample holds many counts of this clonotype. The chain recombines TRBV20-1 with TRBJ2-7, with TRBD1 matching over 8 bases. V gave up 1 base and J gave up 6 bases; unmatched junction bases: 14. In germline, CDR1 is DFQATT, CDR2 SNEGSKA (reference sequence). There are 16 residues in the CDR3. CDR3 in amino acids: CSARGSQGAFRFEQYF. CDR3 nucleotides: TGCAGTGCTAGAGGGAGCCAGGGGGCTTTTCGGTTCGAGCAGTACTTC.

The chain links TRBV7-2 to TRBJ2-5, with 7 nucleotides matching TRBD1. Per germline, CDR1 SGHTA and CDR2 FQGNSA. This CDR3 has 14 amino acids. V shed 5 bases and J 3 bases; nucleotides not matched to a gene: 6. The CDR3 region has the DNA TGTGCCAGCAGCGCCTTGGGACAGAAAGAGACCCAGTACTTC. This gives the protein CASSALGQKETQYF.

The chain has TRBV29-1 and TRBJ2-7; 9 nucleotides agree with TRBD2. This CDR3 contains 15 residues. Germline-derived CDR1 and CDR2 are SQVTM and ANQGSEA. Losses at the gene ends were 1 base for V and 2 bases for J; bases not matched to a gene: 6. The CDR3 nucleotides are TGCAGCGTTGAAGTTAGCGGGAGTTGGGCCTACGAGCAGTACTTC. Translating gives CSVEVSGSWAYEQYF.

This clonotype was counted only a few times. The rearrangement joins TRBV5-4 to TRBJ2-7; D possibly matches TRBD1 or TRBD2 (6 bases each). The CDR3 is made up of 13 amino acids. Looked up from germline, CDR1 is SGHNT and CDR2 is YYREEE (reference sequence). Trimming stripped 4 bases from V and 5 bases from J, with 13 bases between. The CDR3 protein is CASSPGAIHEQYF. As DNA, the CDR3 is TGTGCCAGCAGCCCGGGGGCCATCCACGAGCAGTACTTC.

At least ten counts were recorded for this clonotype. V and J are TRBV5-1 and TRBJ1-2, with 7 positions matching TRBD1. V was pared by 7 bases and J by 6 bases, with 12 bases of the junction left unmatched. CDR3 size: 14 residues. Per the germline V gene, CDR1 is SGHRS and CDR2 is YFSETQ. CDR3 loop: CASGTTGFSDGYTF. The CDR3 DNA reads as TGCGCCAGCGGGACGACAGGGTTTTCGGATGGCTACACCTTC.

V gene TRBV10-3 combines with J gene TRBJ2-5, with unresolved D. CDR1 ENHRY and CDR2 SYGVKD come from the germline V gene. The CDR3 has 12 amino acids. Between the trimmed V and J ends, which lost 8 bases and 5 bases, there was a span of 12 bases. CDR3 coding DNA: TGTGCCATCTCCGTAGGAGAGGAGACCCAGTACTTC. Translation gives CAISVGEETQYF.

The table lists this clonotype with many counts. The chain combines TRBV20-1 with TRBJ1-5; TRBD1 matches at 7 bases. The germline V gene encodes CDR1 DFQATT and CDR2 SNEGSKA (reference sequence). This CDR3 region has 14 residues. The trim removed 6 bases at V and 0 bases at J, leaving 5 bases unmatched. CDR3 sequence reads: CSALQGYSNQPQHF. CDR3 in DNA: TGCAGTGCCTTACAGGGGTATAGCAATCAGCCCCAGCATTTT.

The chain joins TRBV7-6 to TRBJ1-1; D is uncertain. This CDR3 comprises 13 residues. Trimming took 3 bases from V and 2 from J, leaving 7 bases between them. Germline-derived CDR1 and CDR2 are SGHVS and FNYEAQ. The CDR3 protein is CASSFGRNTEAFF. CDR3 sequence (DNA): TGTGCCAGCAGCTTCGGCAGAAACACTGAAGCTTTCTTT. Drawing the rest from reference TRBV7-6 and TRBJ1-1, the complete variable domain is GAGVSQSPRYKVTKRGQDVALRCDPISGHVSLYWYRQALGQGPEFLTYFNYEAQQDKSGLPNDRFSAERPEGSISTLTIQRTEQRDSAMYRCASSFGRNTEAFFGQGTRLTVV.